What follows describes a single T cell receptor beta chain. Antigen unknown. V lost 3 bases and J 6 bases, leaving 8 bases between the germline ends. The CDR3 loop spans 12 amino acids. Germline CDR1 SGHRS, CDR2 YFSETQ. These data come from a study of cytomegalovirus exposure and HLA in healthy donors. Whole-study context: Samples from HLA-typed donors yielded about 86 million unique TCRs in an early data release.

A multiplex PCR was run with 60 Vbeta primers and 13 Jbeta primers. The authors' processing: Roughly 81 million unique TCR beta chains, 9.5 million to 14 million shared, were counted in a later analysis. Clones were read by immunoSEQ multiplex PCR, and TCRdb kept only the in-frame ones, dropping some. V and J calls and clone size are given by that table; D and trimming were obtained from the DNA. The sample consists of around 130,000 clones, about 76% of them appearing once. General study results and limits: Most sequenced TCRs were rare (though some public TCRs occurred in many donors). Of the V segments, some could not be distinguished, including TRBV6-2 and TRBV6-3, and were excluded.

The sample consisted of PBMCs. This chain links TRBV5-1 with TRBJ2-3; D unclear. This receptor was obtained from a man between 18 and 29 years old in good health and CMV-seronegative. The CDR3 nucleotides read TGCGCCAGCAGCTCCGGTATGGATACGCAGTATTTT. Translated, it gives CASSSGMDTQYF.